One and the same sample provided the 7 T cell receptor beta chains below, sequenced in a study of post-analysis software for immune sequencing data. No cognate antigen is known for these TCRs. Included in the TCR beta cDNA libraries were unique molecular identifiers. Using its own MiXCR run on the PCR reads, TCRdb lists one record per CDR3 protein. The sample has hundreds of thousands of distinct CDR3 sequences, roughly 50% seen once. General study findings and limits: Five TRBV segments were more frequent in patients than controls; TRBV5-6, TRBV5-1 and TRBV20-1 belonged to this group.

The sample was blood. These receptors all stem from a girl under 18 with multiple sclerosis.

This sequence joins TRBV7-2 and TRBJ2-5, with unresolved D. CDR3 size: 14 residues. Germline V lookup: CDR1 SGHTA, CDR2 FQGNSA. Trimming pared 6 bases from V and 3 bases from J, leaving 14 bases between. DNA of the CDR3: TGTGCCAGCAGAAACATATACTCCAAAGAGACCCAGTACTTC. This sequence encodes CASRNIYSKETQYF. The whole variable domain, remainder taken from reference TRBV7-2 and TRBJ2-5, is GAGVSQSPSNKVTEKGKDVELRCDPISGHTALYWYRQSLGQGLEFLIYFQGNSAPDKSGLPSDRFSAERTGGSVSTLTIQRTQQEDSAVYLCASRNIYSKETQYFGPGTRLLVL.

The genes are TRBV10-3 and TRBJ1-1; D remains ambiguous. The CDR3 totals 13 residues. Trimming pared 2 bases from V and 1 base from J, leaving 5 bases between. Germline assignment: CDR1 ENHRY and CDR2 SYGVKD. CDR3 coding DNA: TGTGCCATCAGTGAGGAGGGGAACACTGAAGCTTTCTTT. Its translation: CAISEEGNTEAFF.

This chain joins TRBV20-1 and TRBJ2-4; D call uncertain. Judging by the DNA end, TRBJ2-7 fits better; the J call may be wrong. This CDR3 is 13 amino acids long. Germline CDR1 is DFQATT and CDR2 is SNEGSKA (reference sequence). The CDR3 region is CSASRAGRYEQYF. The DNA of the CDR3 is TGCAGTGCTAGTCGTGCAGGTAGATACGAGCAGTACTTC.

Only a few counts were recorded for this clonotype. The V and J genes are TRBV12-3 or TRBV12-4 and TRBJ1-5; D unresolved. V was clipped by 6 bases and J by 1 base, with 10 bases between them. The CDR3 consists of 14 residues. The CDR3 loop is CASSYLGSNQPQHF. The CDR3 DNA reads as TGTGCCAGCAGCTACCTCGGAAGCAATCAGCCCCAGCATTTT.

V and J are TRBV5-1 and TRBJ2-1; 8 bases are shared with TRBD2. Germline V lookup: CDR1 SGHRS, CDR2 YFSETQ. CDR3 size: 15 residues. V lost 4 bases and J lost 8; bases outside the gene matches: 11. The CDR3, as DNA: TGCGCCAGCAGCCCCGGGACTAGGCCCACGGATGAGCAGTTCTTC. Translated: CASSPGTRPTDEQFF.

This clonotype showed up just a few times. The CDR3 DNA sequence: TGCAGCGTTCAGACAGGGGAAGGCTACGAGCAGTACTTC. As protein: CSVQTGEGYEQYF. The chain recombines TRBV29-1 with TRBJ2-7, with 8 positions matching TRBD1. The V gene end was trimmed by 5 bases and the J gene end by 3 bases; junction bases not matched to a gene: 6. This CDR3 has 13 amino acids. Germline-derived CDR1 and CDR2 are SQVTM and ANQGSEA.

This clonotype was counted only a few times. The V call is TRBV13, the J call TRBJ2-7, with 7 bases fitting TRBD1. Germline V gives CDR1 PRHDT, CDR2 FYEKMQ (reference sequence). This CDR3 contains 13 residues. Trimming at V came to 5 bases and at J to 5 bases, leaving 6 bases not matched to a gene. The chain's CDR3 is CASSHRGAHEQYF. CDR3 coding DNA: TGTGCCAGCAGCCACAGGGGAGCCCACGAGCAGTACTTC. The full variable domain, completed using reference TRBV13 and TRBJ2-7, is AAGVIQSPRHLIKEKRETATLKCYPIPRHDTVYWYQQGPGQDPQFLISFYEKMQSDKGSIPDRFSAQQFSDYHSELNMSSLELGDSALYFCASSHRGAHEQYFGPGTRLTVT.